What follows is one T cell receptor (beta chain) and its context. This entry belongs to a study of blood T cell repertoires in COVID-19. Whole-study context: Both acute and convalescent COVID-19 samples were obtained from the United States, Italy and Spain. Sample material is recorded as cDNA or gDNA derived from T cells, B-cell-depleted T cells, or PBMCs.

In the study's own analysis: Using reference gene primer amplification, nucleated cell counts were estimated. TCRdb's table, derived via immunoSEQ multiplex PCR, lists solely in-frame clones and lacks some. That table supplies the V and J calls and clone size; D and trimming were determined from the DNA. This sample has about 140,000 clones, with roughly 88% found just once. The CDR3 loop spans 13 amino acids. The V segment lost 2 bases and the J segment 9 bases; nucleotides outside the gene matches: 4. Looked up from germline, CDR1 is MNHEY and CDR2 is SVGAGI. The J gene is TRBJ2-1, the V gene TRBV6-5, with TRBD1 matching over 7 bases. The TCR sequence derives from a woman aged 45-65 years with acute or convalescent COVID-19. The sequenced sample was peripheral blood. CDR3 loop: CASSYRQGIEQFF. The CDR3 DNA sequence: TGTGCCAGCAGTTACCGACAGGGAATTGAGCAGTTCTTC.